This is a list of T cell receptor beta chains from one sample in a study of T cells after yellow fever vaccination. Via MiXCR, TCRdb re-called the 5' RACE reads, giving one row per CDR3 protein. The table shows approximately 350,000 distinct CDR3 sequences, with approximately 10% occurring only once. The material was PBMCs, obtained on the day of the first yellow fever vaccination. Receptor source: a man younger than 35 who received the YFV17D yellow fever vaccine. Each CDR3 is given with its conserved first and last residue. The D gene is left open where the match is weak. Clone size is stated in some rows and not others, as once, few, many or a class when expanded.

>TRBJ2-3|NA|TRBD1|TRBV28
TGTGCCAGCAGTTTTGGGACAGGGATCTCAGATACGCAGTATTTT
CASSFGTGISDTQYF
>TRBJ1-2|many|NA|TRBV12-3/TRBV12-4
TGTGCCAGCAGCCCGGGACAAAACTATGGCTACACCTTC
CASSPGQNYGYTF
>TRBJ1-1|few|TRBD1|TRBV7-8
TGTGCCAGCAGCTTAGTTGGGACAGCTGAAGCTTTCTTT
CASSLVGTAEAFF
>TRBJ1-6|few|NA|TRBV14
TGTGCCAGCAGCCAAGAACAGTTTAATTCACCCCTCCACTTT
CASSQEQFNSPLHF
>TRBJ1-5|few|NA|TRBV6-2/TRBV6-3
TGTGCCAGCAGTCGTGGGGAGCCCCAGCATTTT
CASSRGEPQHF
>TRBJ1-1|few|NA|TRBV4-1
TGCGCCAGCAGCCAAGATCCCGACGTAAGGACTGAAGCTTTCTTT
CASSQDPDVRTEAFF
>TRBJ2-1|few|TRBD2|TRBV4-2
TGTGCCAGCAGCCCCTCTAGCGGGGCTCTCGTTGAGCAGTTCTTC
CASSPSSGALVEQFF
>TRBJ2-2|NA|NA|TRBV6-1
TGTGCCAGCAGACTTGGGGGGCTTAGCGGCACCGGGGAGCTGTTTTTT
CASRLGGLSGTGELFF
>TRBJ1-1|many|NA|TRBV6-2/TRBV6-3
TGTGCCAGCAGTTACTGGACGGTATTGAACACTGAAGCTTTCTTT
CASSYWTVLNTEAFF
>TRBJ1-1|many|NA|TRBV12-3/TRBV12-4
TGTGCCAGCAGCCCCCAGGGGACTGAAGCTTTCTTT
CASSPQGTEAFF
>TRBJ1-1|many|NA|TRBV7-2
TGTGCCAGCAGCTTGAGGGGGGCGCAGGTAGCTTTCTTT
CASSLRGAQVAFF
>TRBJ1-5|many|NA|TRBV4-1
TGCGCCAGCAGCCAGAGACACGTTAGCAATCAGCCCCAGCATTTT
CASSQRHVSNQPQHF
>TRBJ1-4|few|NA|TRBV7-2
TGTGCCAGCAGCTTAGGAAGGCGTGAAAAACTGTTTTTT
CASSLGRREKLFF